Below, 23 T cell receptor beta chains from the same sample are listed, as sequenced in a study of cytomegalovirus exposure and HLA in healthy donors. The table came from immunoSEQ multiplex PCR; TCRdb's copy has only in-frame clones and leaves some out. The data show 70,000 to 90,000 clones, roughly 80% seen once. The sample was PBMCs. These receptors came from a young man in good health and CMV-seronegative.

V is TRBV18 and J is TRBJ2-6, with 11 positions matching TRBD1. CDR1 and CDR2 from the germline V gene are KGHSH and LQKENI. The V segment lost 1 base and the J segment 0 bases; nucleotides outside the gene matches: 2. The length of the CDR3 is 18 residues. The CDR3, as DNA: TGTGCCAGCTCACCACTCGGGACAGGGGGCTCTGGGGCCAACGTCCTGACTTTC. This gives the protein CASSPLGTGGSGANVLTF.

This sequence joins TRBV5-1 and TRBJ2-3; TRBD2 is a possible D gene (6 bases). The V gene's germline CDR1 is SGHRS and CDR2 YFSETQ. This CDR3 is 16 amino acids long. V lost 4 bases, J lost 1 base, and 16 bases lay in between. CDR3 amino acids: CASSKTSMDGTDTQYF. The CDR3, as DNA: TGCGCCAGCAGCAAAACTAGCATGGACGGCACAGATACGCAGTATTTT.

This chain uses TRBV28 with TRBJ2-3; D not resolved. Per germline, CDR1 MDHEN and CDR2 SYDVKM. V was shortened by 5 bases and J by 5 bases, with 11 bases between the two germline ends. CDR3 size: 13 residues. In DNA, the CDR3 is TGTGCCAGCAGTCCCGGTTCCTTAGATACGCAGTATTTT. Protein: CASSPGSLDTQYF.

The V gene is TRBV6-6, the J gene TRBJ1-1; TRBD1 might be the D (5 bases). The germline V gene encodes CDR1 MNHNY and CDR2 SVGAGI (reference sequence). The germline V and J ends were trimmed by 2 bases and 1 base, with 8 bases remaining between them. This CDR3 region has 14 residues. This chain's CDR3 is CASSYKGPNTEAFF. As DNA, the CDR3 is TGTGCCAGCAGTTACAAGGGGCCGAACACTGAAGCTTTCTTT.

The chain employs TRBV15 and TRBJ1-3; no clear D gene. Germline V CDR1 and CDR2: LNHNV, YYDKDF (reference sequence). Trimming left V 4 bases short and J 0 bases short, with 10 bases between. This CDR3 has 15 residues. The CDR3 protein is CATSIGLASGNTIYF. CDR3 DNA sequence: TGTGCCACCAGCATCGGATTAGCCTCTGGAAACACCATATATTTT.

The count of this clone is one. The chain couples TRBV7-9 to TRBJ2-7; D not resolved. V lost 5 bases to trimming and J lost 0 bases, with 14 bases between them. The CDR3 contains 15 residues. Germline assignment: CDR1 SEHNR and CDR2 FQNEAQ (reference sequence). DNA for the CDR3: TGTGCCAGCAGCCCAAGGTTAGACACCTCCTACGAGCAGTACGTC. Translation: CASSPRLDTSYEQYV.

This clone has a single count. Germline is not matched at one junction end, which may reflect a read error. The genes are TRBV7-6 and TRBJ1-1, with D perhaps matching TRBD1 (6 bases). The germline V gene has CDR1 SGHVS and CDR2 FNYEAQ. This CDR3 is 16 amino acids long. The CDR3 DNA reads as TGTACCAGCAGCTTACCATCCAGGGGAATTAGCGCTGAAGCTTTCTTT. Translating it yields CTSSLPSRGISAEAFF. Complete variable domain (other parts from reference TRBV7-6 and TRBJ1-1): GAGVSQSPRYKVTKRGQDVALRCDPISGHVSLYWYRQALGQGPEFLTYFNYEAQQDKSGLPNDRFSAERPEGSISTLTIQRTEQRDSAMYRCTSSLPSRGISAEAFFGQGTRLTVV.

This chain links TRBV28 with TRBJ1-2; D is perhaps TRBD1 (6 bases). V dropped 1 base and J dropped 7 bases, with 13 bases sitting between them. Germline V gives CDR1 MDHEN, CDR2 SYDVKM. This CDR3 spans 14 amino acids. The CDR3 is CASSLSAGGLGYTF. The CDR3 region has the DNA TGTGCCAGCAGTTTATCGGCCGGGGGGCTTGGCTACACCTTC.

The rearrangement links TRBV4-2 to TRBJ2-1; the match to TRBD2 covers 9 bases. CDR1 and CDR2 from the germline V gene are LGHNA and YNFKEQ. V trimming: 1 base; J trimming: 7 bases; junction bases outside the gene matches: 11. The CDR3 contains 17 residues. CDR3 amino acids: CASSQVSGSGRSNEQFF. CDR3 in DNA: TGTGCCAGCAGCCAAGTATCAGGGAGCGGGAGGTCGAATGAGCAGTTCTTC.

The CDR3 DNA reads as TGCGCCAGCAGCCAAGGTATCGCGGAGACCCAGTACTTC. Its translation is CASSQGIAETQYF. This chain joins TRBV4-1 and TRBJ2-5; D not certain. Trimming took off 1 base at V and 5 bases at J, with 8 bases between the two ends. This CDR3 contains 13 residues. The germline V gene has CDR1 MGHRA and CDR2 YSYEKL.

J is TRBJ1-4 and V is TRBV5-1, with TRBD1 matching over 8 bases. Germline V gives CDR1 SGHRS, CDR2 YFSETQ. CDR3 size: 17 residues. The ends lost 1 base at V and 4 bases at J; junction bases unmatched: 9. CDR3 in DNA: TGCGCCAGCAGCTTGTACCAGGGGGCACGTCTTAATGAAAAACTGTTTTTT. Its protein product is CASSLYQGARLNEKLFF.

In this sample, this clone turned up a few times. J is TRBJ1-1 and V is TRBV9; D perhaps matches TRBD1 (5 bases). CDR3 length: 16 residues. V lost 0 bases and J lost 3, with 15 bases in between. Germline V gives CDR1 SGDLS, CDR2 YYNGEE. The CDR3 here is CASSVGGTAGDTEAFF. The CDR3, as DNA: TGTGCCAGCAGCGTAGGGGGGACGGCGGGGGACACTGAAGCTTTCTTT.

This clone was seen a single time. V is TRBV5-1 and J is TRBJ2-1; 9 nucleotides match TRBD2. CDR3 length: 16 residues. V dropped 3 bases and J dropped 5; count of bases not matched to a gene: 9. Germline-derived CDR1 and CDR2 are SGHRS and YFSETQ. As DNA, the CDR3 is TGCGCCAGCAGCTCCGTCGTAGCGGGAGAGCACAATGAGCAGTTCTTC. It is translated as CASSSVVAGEHNEQFF.

The chain links TRBV5-1 to TRBJ2-2, with TRBD2 matching 10 bases. The germline CDR1 and CDR2 sequences are SGHRS and YFSETQ. This CDR3 has 17 residues. Germline trimming cut 1 base from V and 3 bases from J; bases unmatched to any gene: 6. CDR3 sequence: CASSLYLAGADTGELFF. DNA for the CDR3: TGCGCCAGCAGCTTGTATCTAGCGGGGGCCGACACCGGGGAGCTGTTTTTT. The full variable domain, rest sourced from reference TRBV5-1 and TRBJ2-2, is KAGVTQTPRYLIKTRGQQVTLSCSPISGHRSVSWYQQTPGQGLQFLFEYFSETQRNKGNFPGRFSGRQFSNSRSEMNVSTLELGDSALYLCASSLYLAGADTGELFFGEGSRLTVL.

Written as DNA, the CDR3 is TGTGCCAGCAGCAACCGGGGATATAGCGGGACGTCTGAGCAGTTCTTC. It translates to CASSNRGYSGTSEQFF. V usage is TRBV13 and J usage is TRBJ2-1; TRBD2 agrees at 8 bases. The CDR3 has 16 amino acids. Germline CDR1 and CDR2: PRHDT and FYEKMQ (reference sequence). V was clipped by 5 bases and J by 9 bases; unmatched bases: 15.

The chain joins TRBV19 to TRBJ2-1, with 8 bases fitting TRBD1. With V trimmed by 6 bases and J by 5 bases, 6 bases remained unmatched. The CDR3 runs 14 residues. Germline V CDR1 and CDR2: LNHDA, SQIVND (reference sequence). This CDR3 is CASRKDRDHNEQFF. CDR3 DNA: TGTGCCAGTAGGAAGGACAGGGACCACAATGAGCAGTTCTTC.

In this sample, this clone turned up a few times. This chain links TRBV5-1 with TRBJ2-2, with TRBD2 identical over 12 bases. From germline, CDR1 is SGHRS and CDR2 YFSETQ. The length of the CDR3 is 16 residues. The junction had 4 bases not matched to a gene; V was cut back by 4 bases and J by 3 bases. CDR3 DNA: TGCGCCAGCAGCCAAAGGACTAGCGGGGACACCGGGGAGCTGTTTTTT. Encoded protein: CASSQRTSGDTGELFF.

The rearrangement uses TRBV14 and TRBJ2-1; a weak D match, TRBD1 (6 bases). CDR3 length: 18 amino acids. V was clipped by 2 bases and J by 0 bases, with 17 bases between them. The germline V gene has CDR1 SGHDN and CDR2 FVKESK. The CDR3 protein is CASSQFMSGASSYNEQFF. CDR3 nucleotide sequence: TGTGCCAGCAGCCAATTTATGTCAGGGGCGAGCTCCTACAATGAGCAGTTCTTC.

The gene calls are TRBV6-6 and TRBJ1-2; 7 bases agree with TRBD1. CDR3 length: 14 residues. Germline V gene lookup returns CDR1 MNHNY and CDR2 SVGAGI (reference sequence). With 5 bases clipped from V and 5 bases from J, the junction kept 8 bases outside the gene matches. The CDR3: CASSRPGTAYGYTF. Here the CDR3 DNA reads TGTGCCAGCAGTCGTCCCGGGACAGCATATGGCTACACCTTC.

This clone appeared a single time. The chain carries TRBV2 and TRBJ2-7; 11 bases line up with TRBD1. Germline CDR1 is SNHLY and CDR2 is FYNNEI. The V and J ends lost 5 bases and 2 bases, in that order; junction bases with no gene match: 5. The CDR3 consists of 15 residues. CDR3 DNA: TGTGCCAGCAGTCCTTCGGGACAGGGGGCCTACGAGCAGTACGTC. Its translation is CASSPSGQGAYEQYV.

The chain combines TRBV5-1 with TRBJ2-4; 13 positions agree with TRBD2. The trim removed 4 bases at V and 0 bases at J, leaving 7 bases unmatched. The germline V gene encodes CDR1 SGHRS and CDR2 YFSETQ. The CDR3 consists of 18 residues. DNA of the CDR3: TGCGCCAGCAGCCTGGGACTAGCGGGGACACTAGCCAAAAACATTCAGTACTTC. Amino acids: CASSLGLAGTLAKNIQYF.

This chain uses TRBV9 with TRBJ2-7; a possible D gene is TRBD2 (6 bases). The V gene lost 4 bases and the J gene lost 2 bases, with 13 bases spanning the gap. The germline V gene has CDR1 SGDLS and CDR2 YYNGEE. This CDR3 comprises 14 residues. This chain's CDR3 is CASSPRDSPYEQYV. The CDR3 nucleotides read TGTGCCAGCAGCCCGAGGGACTCCCCCTACGAGCAGTACGTC.

The gene calls are TRBV23-1 and TRBJ2-5; D is perhaps TRBD1 (5 bases). TRBV23-1 is assigned to the ORF class and has an uncertain function. The CDR3 runs to 14 residues. Trimming took 0 bases from V and 2 from J, leaving 7 bases between them. In DNA, the CDR3 is TGCGCCAGCAGTCAATCCTCAGGGCAAGAGACCCAGTACTTC. This codes for CASSQSSGQETQYF.